The T cell receptor beta chain described here comes from a study of blood T cell repertoires in COVID-19. The overall study: Specimens from acute and convalescent COVID-19 originated in the United States, Italy and Spain.

Clones were read by immunoSEQ multiplex PCR, and TCRdb kept only the in-frame ones, dropping some. This table has hundreds of thousands of clones, approximately 90% appearing once. Resolution of symptoms, clearance, or two negative PCRs was present in recovered Cohort 3 donors. Germline V gene lookup returns CDR1 KGHSH and CDR2 LQKENI. CDR3 length equals 13 residues. The V and J ends lost 4 bases and 3 bases, in that order; junction bases with no gene match: 2. The receptor's source is a woman aged 30 to 39 who had recovered from COVID-19. Sequenced sample: PBMCs or T cells enriched from blood (not recorded which). This chain joins TRBV18 and TRBJ2-7; 8 bases match TRBD1. This chain's CDR3 is CASSLTGGYEQYF. The CDR3 region has the DNA TGTGCCAGCTCACTCACAGGGGGCTACGAGCAGTACTTC.